The TCR beta chain under discussion was sequenced for a study of T cell repertoires in cytomegalovirus infection. Study overall: TCR beta signatures that were public indicated CMV infection and matching HLA type.

TCRdb recomputed calls from the reads with MiXCR, one row per CDR3 protein. The sample yields some 150,000 distinct CDR3 sequences, about 25% seen once. V dropped 7 bases and J dropped 4; count of bases not matched to a gene: 11. CDR3 length equals 14 residues. Germline values: CDR1 SQVTM, CDR2 ANQGSEA. The receptor was isolated from a human donor in good health (CMV status not recorded). Some clones in this sample may be carry-over from other donors' samples. What was sequenced was PBMCs. This chain joins TRBV29-1 and TRBJ2-3; TRBD2 matches 7 bases. The CDR3 sequence: CSEIKAGIADTQYF. The CDR3 DNA follows: TGCAGCGAAATAAAAGCGGGAATCGCAGATACGCAGTATTTT.